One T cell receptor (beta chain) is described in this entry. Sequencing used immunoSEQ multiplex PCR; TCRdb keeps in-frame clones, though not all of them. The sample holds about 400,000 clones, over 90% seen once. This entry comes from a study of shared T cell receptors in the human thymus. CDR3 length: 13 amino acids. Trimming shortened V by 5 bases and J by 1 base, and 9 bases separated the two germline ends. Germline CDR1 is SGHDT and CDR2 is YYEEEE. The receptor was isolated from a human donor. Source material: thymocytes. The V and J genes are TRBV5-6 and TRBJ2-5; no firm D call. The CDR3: CASSRDFQETQYF. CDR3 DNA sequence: TGTGCCAGCAGTCGAGACTTCCAAGAGACCCAGTACTTC.